The 7 T cell receptor beta chains below come from one sample, sequenced in a study of vaccination effects on CD4 cells after COVID-19 (dated by TCRdb to 2022 to 2024). To identify antigen-specific CD4+ T cell clonotypes by their expansion, the ViraFEST assay first stimulated PBMC with viral peptide pools and then applied TCR sequencing. After roughly 11 days of culture, CD4+ T cells were isolated with the EasySep CD4+ T cell isolation kit. Two doses of either the BNT162b2 or the mRNA-1273 mRNA SARS-CoV-2 vaccine were administered to participants. These receptors lack a known antigen. The library was built by means of the immunoSEQ multiplex PCR assay. Imported from immuneACCESS, the table was reduced by TCRdb to in-frame sequences with V and J called. These copies leave out some clones; in studies compared against another copy, an unresolved V gene accounts for under half, and the cause of the remainder is not known. This sample is represented by around 69,000 clones; 74% of them were singletons. Roughly 1.5% of the sample goes to the ten largest clones.

Sequenced material: CD4+ T cells from PBMCs cultured with HCoV-229E spike peptides, taken after COVID-19 vaccination. The cell subset or site label of this sample denotes: HCoV-229E spike overlapping peptide pool stimulation. The receptors here all came from a human donor who received a COVID-19 vaccine.

The chain has TRBV6-1 and TRBJ2-5; D is perhaps TRBD1 or TRBD2 (6 bases each). The CDR3 is made up of 16 amino acids. CDR1 and CDR2 from the germline V gene are MNHNS and SASEGT. V gave up 0 bases and J gave up 5 bases, with 16 bases separating them. This CDR3 is CASSEAARGARETQYF. The CDR3 DNA sequence: TGTGCCAGCAGTGAAGCGGCGAGGGGGGCGCGTGAGACCCAGTACTTC.

The chain has TRBV3-1 (or the pseudogene TRBV3-2) and TRBJ1-6; D unresolved. The CDR3 runs to 14 residues. The germline V gene has CDR1 LGHDT and CDR2 YNNKEL (reference sequence). V was clipped by 6 bases and J by 7 bases, with 13 bases between them. In DNA form, the CDR3 reads TGTGCCAGCAGACTGACAAGCATCAATTCACCCCTCCACTTT. Its translation: CASRLTSINSPLHF.

The chain employs TRBV7-9 and TRBJ2-2, with 9 bases identical to TRBD2. V lost 5 bases, J lost 4 bases, and 5 bases stayed unmatched. Germline CDR1 is SEHNR and CDR2 is FQNEAQ (reference sequence). CDR3 length: 15 residues. In DNA form, the CDR3 reads TGTGCCAGCAGCCTCGGACTAGCGAGCACCGGGGAGCTGTTTTTT. Its translation: CASSLGLASTGELFF.

The chain combines TRBV12-5 with TRBJ2-7; D is perhaps TRBD1 or TRBD2 (5 bases each). V was trimmed by 7 bases and J by 5 bases, leaving 24 bases between them. CDR3 length: 16 amino acids. The germline CDR1 and CDR2 sequences are LGHNT and FRNRAP. The CDR3 nucleotides read TGTGCTAGTGCCGCCGAGGATGGGGTTAAGGGACACGAGCAGTACGTC. It codes for CASAAEDGVKGHEQYV.

The genes are TRBV11-2 and TRBJ2-7; D is uncertain. V was trimmed by 0 bases and J by 3 bases, leaving 3 bases between them. The CDR3 length is 12 residues. CDR1 and CDR2 (germline): SGHAT, FQNNGV. CDR3 residues: CASSLDLYEQYV. As DNA, the CDR3 is TGTGCCAGCAGCTTAGACCTCTACGAGCAGTACGTC.

The V call is TRBV5-6, the J call TRBJ1-5; 10 bases fit TRBD1. V shed 4 bases and J 5 bases; nucleotides not matched to a gene: 9. Looked up from germline, CDR1 is SGHDT and CDR2 is YYEEEE. The CDR3 runs 16 residues. Here the CDR3 reads CASSRGQGVLDQPQHF. The CDR3 region has the DNA TGTGCCAGCAGCCGTGGACAGGGGGTCCTCGATCAGCCCCAGCATTTT.

This clone was counted only a few times. The CDR3 protein is CASSLGTGSTDTQYF. The CDR3 coding sequence is TGTGCCAGCTCACTTGGGACAGGTAGCACAGATACGCAGTATTTT. The J gene is TRBJ2-3, the V gene TRBV18; TRBD1 matches at 8 bases. With 4 bases clipped from V and 0 bases from J, the junction kept 3 bases outside the gene matches. CDR3 length equals 15 residues. The germline CDR1 and CDR2 sequences are KGHSH and LQKENI.